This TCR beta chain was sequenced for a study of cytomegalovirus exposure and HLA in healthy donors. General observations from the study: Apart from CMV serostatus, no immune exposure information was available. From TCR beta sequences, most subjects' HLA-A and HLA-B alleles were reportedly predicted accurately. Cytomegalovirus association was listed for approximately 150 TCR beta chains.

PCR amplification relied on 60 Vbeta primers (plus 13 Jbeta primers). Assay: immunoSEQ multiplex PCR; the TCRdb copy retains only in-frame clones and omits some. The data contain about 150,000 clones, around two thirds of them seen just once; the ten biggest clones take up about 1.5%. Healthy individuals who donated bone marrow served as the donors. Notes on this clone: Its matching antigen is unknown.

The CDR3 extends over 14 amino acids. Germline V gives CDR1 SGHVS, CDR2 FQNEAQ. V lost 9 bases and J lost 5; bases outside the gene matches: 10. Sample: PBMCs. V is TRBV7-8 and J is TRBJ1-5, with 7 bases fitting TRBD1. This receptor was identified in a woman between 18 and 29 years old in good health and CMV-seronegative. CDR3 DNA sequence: TGTGCCAGTTGTTCCGGGACAGACGATCAGCCCCAGCATTTT. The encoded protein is CASCSGTDDQPQHF.